The present TCR beta chain was sequenced within a study of identical twins. Study-wide results and caveats: The more abundant beta clonotypes in cord blood had fewer insertions, and memory repertoires did not show this.

The table lists this clonotype with a few counts. Antigen: not known. TCRdb called the 5' RACE reads again in MiXCR, with one record for every CDR3 protein. The data contain about 300,000 distinct CDR3 sequences, roughly 12% of them singletons. This sample also belongs to another study, concerning yellow fever vaccine responses in identical twins.

The receptor comes from a woman aged 18-35 years in good health. The sequenced sample was CD8+ T cells sorted from blood.

Here the CDR3 DNA reads TGTGCCAGCAGTTTAATAATAGGGCCCCAAGAGACCCAGTACTTC. Encoded protein: CASSLIIGPQETQYF. The rearrangement joins TRBV27 to TRBJ2-5; no reliable D call. CDR1 is MNHEY, CDR2 SMNVEV, per germline (reference sequence). The V and J ends lost 2 bases and 1 base respectively, with 11 bases between them. CDR3 length: 15 amino acids.